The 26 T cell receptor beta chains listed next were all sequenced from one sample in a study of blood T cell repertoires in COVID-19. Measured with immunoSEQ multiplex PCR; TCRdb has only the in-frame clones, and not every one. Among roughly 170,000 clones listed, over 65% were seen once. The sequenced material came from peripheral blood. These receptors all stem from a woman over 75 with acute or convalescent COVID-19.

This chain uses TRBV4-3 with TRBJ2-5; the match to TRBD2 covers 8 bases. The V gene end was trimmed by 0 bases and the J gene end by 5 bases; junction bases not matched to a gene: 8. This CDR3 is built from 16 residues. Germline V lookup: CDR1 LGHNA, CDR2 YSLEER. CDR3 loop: CASSQDSAGALETQYF. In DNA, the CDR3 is TGCGCCAGCAGCCAAGATTCAGCGGGGGCCTTGGAGACCCAGTACTTC.

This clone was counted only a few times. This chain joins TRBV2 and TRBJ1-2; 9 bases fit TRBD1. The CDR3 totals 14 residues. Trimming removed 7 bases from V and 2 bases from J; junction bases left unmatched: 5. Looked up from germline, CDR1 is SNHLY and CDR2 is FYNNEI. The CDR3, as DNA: TGTGCCAGCATACCCGGGACAGGGAACTATGGCTACACCTTC. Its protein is CASIPGTGNYGYTF.

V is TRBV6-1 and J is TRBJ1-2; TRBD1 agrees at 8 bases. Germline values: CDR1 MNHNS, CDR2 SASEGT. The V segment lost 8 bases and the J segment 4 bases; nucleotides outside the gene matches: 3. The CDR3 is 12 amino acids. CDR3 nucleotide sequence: TGTGCCAGCCGGACAGGGTTCTATGGCTACACCTTC. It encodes CASRTGFYGYTF.

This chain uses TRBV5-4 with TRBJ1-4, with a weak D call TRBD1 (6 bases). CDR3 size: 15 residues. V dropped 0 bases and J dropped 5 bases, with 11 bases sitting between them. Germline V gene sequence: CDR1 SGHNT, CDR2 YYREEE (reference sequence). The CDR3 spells CASSLEGQPNEKLFF. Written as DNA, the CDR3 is TGTGCCAGCAGCTTGGAAGGACAGCCCAATGAAAAACTGTTTTTT.

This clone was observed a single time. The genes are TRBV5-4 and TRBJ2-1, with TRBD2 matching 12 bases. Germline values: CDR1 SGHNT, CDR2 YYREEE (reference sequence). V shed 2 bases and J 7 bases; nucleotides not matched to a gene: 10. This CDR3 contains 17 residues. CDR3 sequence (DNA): TGTGCCAGCAGCTTAAACCCACTAGCGGGAGGTTGGAATGAGCAGTTCTTC. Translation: CASSLNPLAGGWNEQFF.

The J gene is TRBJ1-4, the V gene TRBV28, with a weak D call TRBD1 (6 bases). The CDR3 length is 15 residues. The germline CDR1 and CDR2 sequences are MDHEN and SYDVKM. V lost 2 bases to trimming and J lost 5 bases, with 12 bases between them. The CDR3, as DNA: TGTGCCAGCAGTTTAGTACAGGGAGTAAATGAAAAACTGTTTTTT. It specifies CASSLVQGVNEKLFF.

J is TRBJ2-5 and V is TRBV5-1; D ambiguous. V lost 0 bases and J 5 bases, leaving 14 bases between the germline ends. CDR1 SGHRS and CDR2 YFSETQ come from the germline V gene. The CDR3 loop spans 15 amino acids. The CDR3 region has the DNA TGCGCCAGCAGCTTGGCCGGTGTCGCTGCGGAGACCCAGTACTTC. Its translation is CASSLAGVAAETQYF.

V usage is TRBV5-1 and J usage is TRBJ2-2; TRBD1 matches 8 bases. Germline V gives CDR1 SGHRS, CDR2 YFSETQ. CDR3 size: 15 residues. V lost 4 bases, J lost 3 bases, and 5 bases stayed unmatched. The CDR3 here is CASSVGTGHTGELFF. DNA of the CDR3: TGCGCCAGCAGCGTCGGGACAGGCCACACCGGGGAGCTGTTTTTT.

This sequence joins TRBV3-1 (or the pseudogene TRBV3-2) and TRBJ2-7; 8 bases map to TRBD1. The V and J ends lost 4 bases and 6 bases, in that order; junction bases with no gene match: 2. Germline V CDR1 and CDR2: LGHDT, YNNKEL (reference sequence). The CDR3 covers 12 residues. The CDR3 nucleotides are TGTGCCAGCAGCCGACAGGGGTTCGAGCAGTACTTC. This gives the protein CASSRQGFEQYF.

The DNA for the CDR3 is TGTGCCAGCTCGAAGGTGGGGGGCAGGGGGCACGGCACTGAAGCTTTCTTT. Translated, it gives CASSKVGGRGHGTEAFF. J is TRBJ1-1 and V is TRBV18; TRBD1 matches 8 bases. The trim removed 6 bases at V and 4 bases at J, leaving 16 bases unmatched. This CDR3 comprises 17 residues. Germline V gene sequence: CDR1 KGHSH, CDR2 LQKENI.

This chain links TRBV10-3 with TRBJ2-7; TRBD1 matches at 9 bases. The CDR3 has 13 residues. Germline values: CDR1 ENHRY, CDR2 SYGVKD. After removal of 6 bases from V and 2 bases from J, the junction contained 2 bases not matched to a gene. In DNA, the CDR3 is TGTGCCATCAGGGGGACAGGGCCCTACGAGCAGTACTTC. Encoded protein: CAIRGTGPYEQYF.

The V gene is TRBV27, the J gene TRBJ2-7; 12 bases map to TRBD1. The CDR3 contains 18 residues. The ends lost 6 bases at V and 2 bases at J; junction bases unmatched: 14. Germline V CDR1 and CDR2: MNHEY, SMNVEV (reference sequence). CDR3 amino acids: CASRRGTGGMGGTYEQYF. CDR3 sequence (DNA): TGTGCCAGCAGAAGGGGGACAGGGGGCATGGGCGGTACCTACGAGCAGTACTTC.

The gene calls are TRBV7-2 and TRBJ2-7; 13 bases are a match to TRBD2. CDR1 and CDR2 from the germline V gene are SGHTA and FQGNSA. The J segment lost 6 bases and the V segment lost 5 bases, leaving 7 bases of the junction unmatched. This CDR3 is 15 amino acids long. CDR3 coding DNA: TGTGCCAGCAGCGGAGGACTAGCGGGAGCGGGCGAGCAGTACTTC. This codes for CASSGGLAGAGEQYF. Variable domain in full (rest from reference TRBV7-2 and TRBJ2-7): GAGVSQSPSNKVTEKGKDVELRCDPISGHTALYWYRQSLGQGLEFLIYFQGNSAPDKSGLPSDRFSAERTGGSVSTLTIQRTQQEDSAVYLCASSGGLAGAGEQYFGPGTRLTVT.

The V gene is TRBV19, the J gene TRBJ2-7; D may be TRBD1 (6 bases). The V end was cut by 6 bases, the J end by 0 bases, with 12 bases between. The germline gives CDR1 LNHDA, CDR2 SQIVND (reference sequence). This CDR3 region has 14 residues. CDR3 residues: CASRDRQDSYEQYF. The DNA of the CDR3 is TGTGCCAGTAGAGACAGGCAAGACTCCTACGAGCAGTACTTC.

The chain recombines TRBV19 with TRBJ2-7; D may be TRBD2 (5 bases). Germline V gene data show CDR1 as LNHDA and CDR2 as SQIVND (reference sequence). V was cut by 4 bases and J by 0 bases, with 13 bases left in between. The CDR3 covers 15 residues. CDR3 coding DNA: TGTGCCAGTAGTAGGTTTTCGGACTTCTCCTACGAGCAGTACTTC. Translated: CASSRFSDFSYEQYF.

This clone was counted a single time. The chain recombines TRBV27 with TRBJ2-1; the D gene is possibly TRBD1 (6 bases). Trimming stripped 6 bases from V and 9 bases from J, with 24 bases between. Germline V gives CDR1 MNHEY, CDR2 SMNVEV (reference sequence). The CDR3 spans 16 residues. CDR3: CASSLGAASQGREQFF. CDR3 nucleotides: TGTGCCAGCAGCTTGGGGGCGGCTAGCCAAGGCCGTGAGCAGTTCTTC.

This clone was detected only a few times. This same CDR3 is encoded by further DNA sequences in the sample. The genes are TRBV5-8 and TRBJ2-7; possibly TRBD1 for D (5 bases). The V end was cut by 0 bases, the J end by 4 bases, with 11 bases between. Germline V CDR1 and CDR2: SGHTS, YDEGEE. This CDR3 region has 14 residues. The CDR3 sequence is CASSLADRGYEQYF. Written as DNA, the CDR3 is TGTGCCAGCAGCTTGGCCGACAGAGGATACGAGCAGTACTTC.

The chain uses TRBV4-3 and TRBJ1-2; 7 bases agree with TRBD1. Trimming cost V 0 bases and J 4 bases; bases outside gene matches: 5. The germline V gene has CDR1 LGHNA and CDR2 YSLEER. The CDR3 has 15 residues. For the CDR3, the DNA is TGCGCCAGCAGCCAAGACCTGACAGGGTTCTATGGCTACACCTTC. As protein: CASSQDLTGFYGYTF.

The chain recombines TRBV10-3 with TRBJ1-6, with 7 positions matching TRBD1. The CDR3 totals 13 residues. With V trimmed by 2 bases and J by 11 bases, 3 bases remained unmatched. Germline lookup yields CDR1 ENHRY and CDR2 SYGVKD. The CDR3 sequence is CAISETGETPLHF. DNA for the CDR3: TGTGCCATCAGTGAGACAGGGGAGACACCCCTCCACTTT.

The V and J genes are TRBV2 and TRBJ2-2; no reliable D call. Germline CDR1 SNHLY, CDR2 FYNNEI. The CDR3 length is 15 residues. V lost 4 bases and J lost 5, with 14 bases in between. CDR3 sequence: CASSGDRSGTGELFF. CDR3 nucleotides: TGTGCCAGCAGTGGAGACCGGTCGGGTACCGGGGAGCTGTTTTTT.

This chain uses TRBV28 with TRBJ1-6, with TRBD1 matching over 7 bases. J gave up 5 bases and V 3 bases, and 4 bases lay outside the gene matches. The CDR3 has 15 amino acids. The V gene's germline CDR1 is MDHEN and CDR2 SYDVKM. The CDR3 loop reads CASSFLGTDNSPLHF. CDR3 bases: TGTGCCAGCAGTTTCCTCGGGACAGATAATTCACCCCTCCACTTT.

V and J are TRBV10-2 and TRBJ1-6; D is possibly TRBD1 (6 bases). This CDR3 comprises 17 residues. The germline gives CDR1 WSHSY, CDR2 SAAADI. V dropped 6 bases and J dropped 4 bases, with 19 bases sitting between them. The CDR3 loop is CASSVQGQFFYNSPLHF. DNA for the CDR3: TGCGCCAGCAGCGTACAGGGACAATTTTTTTATAATTCACCCCTCCACTTT.

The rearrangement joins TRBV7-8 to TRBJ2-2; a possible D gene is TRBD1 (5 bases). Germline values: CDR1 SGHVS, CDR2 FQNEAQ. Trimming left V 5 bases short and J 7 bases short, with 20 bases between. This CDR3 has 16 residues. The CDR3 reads CASSPSQGSRSGELFF. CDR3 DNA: TGTGCCAGCAGCCCCTCCCAGGGTAGCCGGAGCGGGGAGCTGTTTTTT.

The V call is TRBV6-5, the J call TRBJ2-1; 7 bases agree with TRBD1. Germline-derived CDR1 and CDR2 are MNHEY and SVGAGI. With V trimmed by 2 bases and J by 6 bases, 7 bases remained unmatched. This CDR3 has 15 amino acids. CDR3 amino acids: CASSYRDRSLNEQFF. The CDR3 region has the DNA TGTGCCAGCAGTTACAGGGACAGAAGTCTCAATGAGCAGTTCTTC.

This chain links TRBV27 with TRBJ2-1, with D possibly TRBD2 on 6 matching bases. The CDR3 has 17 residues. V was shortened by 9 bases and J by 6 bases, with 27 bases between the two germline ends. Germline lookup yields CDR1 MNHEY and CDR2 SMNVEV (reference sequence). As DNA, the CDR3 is TGTGCCAGTTCATCTTCAAAGTCGGGACTCCCATTCAATGAGCAGTTCTTC. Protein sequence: CASSSSKSGLPFNEQFF.

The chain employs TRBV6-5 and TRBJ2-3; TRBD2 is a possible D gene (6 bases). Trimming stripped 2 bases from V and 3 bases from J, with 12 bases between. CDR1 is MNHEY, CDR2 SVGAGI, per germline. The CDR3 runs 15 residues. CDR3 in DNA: TGTGCCAGCAGTTACATGGGACTCGCGACAGATACGCAGTATTTT. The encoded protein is CASSYMGLATDTQYF.